These 13 T cell receptor beta chains share one sample of origin, sequenced in a study of shared clonotypes between healthy human individuals. Sequencing was performed with immunoSEQ multiplex PCR; in TCRdb, only in-frame clones are kept and a portion is missing. The data show over a million clones, with 70% to 80% seen just once and more than 0.55% held by the top ten. Sequencing was performed on memory CD4+ T cells from PBMCs. Subset indicated: CD45RA-negative fraction. Receptors were obtained from a man younger than 30 in good health. Some clones in this sample may be carry-over from other donors' samples.

This clone was detected a few times. V gene TRBV28 combines with J gene TRBJ1-2; D is unresolved. V dropped 7 bases and J dropped 4 bases, with 10 bases sitting between them. Germline V gene lookup returns CDR1 MDHEN and CDR2 SYDVKM. The CDR3 is 12 residues long. CDR3 region: CASIEPFYGYTF. For the CDR3, the DNA is TGTGCCAGCATAGAACCCTTCTATGGCTACACCTTC.

CDR3 DNA: TGTGCCAGCAGCCAGAGGGTGGGAGGGCCTCTGAGGACAGATACGCAGTATTTT. Translated: CASSQRVGGPLRTDTQYF. The chain has TRBV7-2 and TRBJ2-3; 7 positions match TRBD2. Looked up from germline, CDR1 is SGHTA and CDR2 is FQGNSA. CDR3 length equals 18 residues. V lost 5 bases to trimming and J lost 3 bases; unmatched junction nucleotides: 17.

This clone was recorded many times. The same CDR3 can be traced to other DNA sequences in this sample. The chain carries TRBV7-9 and TRBJ2-7, with TRBD1 matching 7 bases. The J segment lost 6 bases and the V segment lost 1 base, leaving 9 bases of the junction unmatched. The CDR3 is 15 residues long. CDR1 is SEHNR and CDR2 is FQNEAQ in the germline V gene (reference sequence). CDR3 coding DNA: TGTGCCAGCAGCTTAGGAGGGGGCTACCCCTTCGAGCAGTACTTC. This encodes CASSLGGGYPFEQYF.

The chain uses TRBV25-1 and TRBJ2-3; 10 bases align to TRBD1. V lost 8 bases, J lost 3 bases, and 11 bases stayed unmatched. The V gene's germline CDR1 is MGHDK and CDR2 SYGVNS. This CDR3 is built from 16 residues. This chain's CDR3 is CASSLGGGQGTDTQYF. Here the CDR3 DNA reads TGTGCCAGCTCCCTGGGTGGGGGACAGGGGACAGATACGCAGTATTTT.

The genes are TRBV4-1 and TRBJ2-5, with D tentatively TRBD1 or TRBD2 (6 bases each). The germline gives CDR1 MGHRA, CDR2 YSYEKL. V was cut by 0 bases and J by 5 bases, with 19 bases left in between. The CDR3 sequence is 17 residues long. CDR3 sequence reads: CASSQDRGPLGAETQYF. The CDR3 DNA follows: TGCGCCAGCAGCCAAGATCGGGGGCCGCTAGGCGCCGAGACCCAGTACTTC.

CDR3 residues: CASSSAWGNEQFF. The CDR3 nucleotides read TGTGCCAGCAGTTCCGCATGGGGCAATGAGCAGTTCTTC. The chain combines TRBV5-6 with TRBJ2-1; D not resolved. CDR1 and CDR2 (germline): SGHDT, YYEEEE. V was clipped by 5 bases and J by 6 bases, with 12 bases between them. This CDR3 spans 13 amino acids.

This CDR3 is CASSNGQVGNQPQHF. The CDR3, as DNA: TGTGCCAGCAGTAATGGACAGGTTGGCAATCAGCCCCAGCATTTT. V usage is TRBV2 and J usage is TRBJ1-5; TRBD1 matches at 7 bases. The CDR3 runs to 15 residues. CDR1 SNHLY and CDR2 FYNNEI come from the germline V gene. V lost 5 bases, J lost 2 bases, and 6 bases stayed unmatched.

Details on this clone: The sample has other DNA sequences that encode this CDR3 too. The CDR3 sequence: CASSPLAVQETQYF. Written as DNA, the CDR3 is TGTGCCAGCTCACCCCTGGCAGTCCAAGAGACCCAGTACTTC. The rearrangement joins TRBV18 to TRBJ2-5; D ambiguous. The germline CDR1 and CDR2 sequences are KGHSH and LQKENI. CDR3 size: 14 residues. V lost 3 bases, J lost 1 base, and 9 bases lay in between.

This chain connects TRBV5-1 to TRBJ1-1, with a tentative D call TRBD1 (5 bases). This CDR3 is built from 15 residues. Per the germline V gene, CDR1 is SGHRS and CDR2 is YFSETQ. V was clipped by 1 base and J by 4 bases, with 14 bases between them. For the CDR3, the DNA is TGCGCCAGCAGCTTGTTAGGGGTGCAAGGCACTGAAGCTTTCTTT. Translation gives CASSLLGVQGTEAFF.

The gene calls are TRBV7-2 and TRBJ2-6, with 11 bases fitting TRBD2. V dropped 6 bases and J dropped 4; count of bases not matched to a gene: 14. Per germline, CDR1 SGHTA and CDR2 FQGNSA. This CDR3 has 19 residues. CDR3: CASRSRSGTSGPGANVLTF. The CDR3 bases are TGTGCCAGCAGAAGCCGTTCCGGGACTAGCGGTCCCGGGGCCAACGTCCTGACTTTC.

This chain connects TRBV14 to TRBJ1-5, with 10 bases that match TRBD1. The CDR3 length is 15 residues. V lost 4 bases, J lost 3 bases, and 3 bases stayed unmatched. From germline, CDR1 is SGHDN and CDR2 FVKESK. For the CDR3, the DNA is TGTGCCAGCAGCCCAGGACAGGGGGACAATCAGCCCCAGCATTTT. Its protein is CASSPGQGDNQPQHF.

V usage is TRBV5-6 and J usage is TRBJ2-4; D call uncertain. The V end was cut by 3 bases, the J end by 5 bases, with 9 bases between. The V gene's germline CDR1 is SGHDT and CDR2 YYEEEE. The CDR3 is made up of 13 amino acids. The CDR3: CASSWLDQNIQYF. The CDR3 DNA reads as TGTGCCAGCAGCTGGCTGGACCAAAACATTCAGTACTTC.

This rearrangement joins TRBV4-1 to TRBJ1-1; tentative D call: TRBD1 (5 bases). The germline V and J ends were trimmed by 2 bases and 5 bases, with 15 bases remaining between them. The CDR3 runs 15 residues. Germline V gene sequence: CDR1 MGHRA, CDR2 YSYEKL. CDR3 protein: CASSQHPGKETEAFF. The CDR3 coding sequence is TGCGCCAGCAGCCAACATCCAGGGAAGGAAACTGAAGCTTTCTTT.